The 25 T cell receptor beta chains listed next were all sequenced from one sample in a study of CD8 T cells in Susac syndrome. Reverse transcription of roughly 0.5 to 1 ug RNA used random hexamers. TCRdb reprocessed the immunoSEQ multiplex PCR reads with MiXCR, giving one entry per CDR3 protein. This table has roughly 120,000 distinct CDR3 sequences, around 94% appearing once. Sequencing was carried out using CD4+ T cells from PBMCs. These receptors all stem from a human donor in good health.

The genes are TRBV29-1 and TRBJ2-7; D possibly uses TRBD1 or TRBD2 (6 bases each). V lost 7 bases to trimming and J lost 7 bases, with 14 bases between them. CDR3 size: 11 residues. Germline CDR1 and CDR2: SQVTM and ANQGSEA. CDR3 in DNA: TGCAGCGCGGGGGCCTCGGGAGAGCAGTACTTC. This codes for CSAGASGEQYF.

Only one count was recorded for this clonotype. This chain links TRBV27 with TRBJ2-2, with 9 bases that match TRBD2. Unmatched junction bases numbered 1, after V lost 3 bases and J lost 2 bases. The germline V gene has CDR1 MNHEY and CDR2 SMNVEV (reference sequence). This CDR3 has 15 residues. CDR3 protein: CASSFSGRNTGELFF. In DNA, the CDR3 is TGTGCCAGCAGTTTTAGCGGGAGAAACACCGGGGAGCTGTTTTTT.

The chain couples TRBV7-9 to TRBJ1-1, with D maybe TRBD1 (5 bases). The ends were cut back, 4 bases at V and 10 bases at J, with 25 bases in the middle. CDR3 size: 16 residues. The germline V gene encodes CDR1 SEHNR and CDR2 FQNEAQ (reference sequence). The CDR3 protein is CASSSLYLQAGSRAFF. The CDR3 DNA sequence: TGTGCCAGCAGCTCTCTATATTTACAGGCCGGGTCTAGAGCTTTCTTT.

The V and J genes are TRBV30 and TRBJ2-5; TRBD2 is a possible D gene (6 bases). The CDR3 extends over 15 amino acids. V lost 4 bases and J lost 1, with 16 bases in between. Per germline, CDR1 GTSNPN and CDR2 SVGIG (reference sequence). CDR3 DNA sequence: TGTGCCTGGAAGGCGGGGCAGGCGAGCCAAGAGACCCAGTACTTC. It codes for CAWKAGQASQETQYF. The full variable domain, in which reference TRBV30 and TRBJ2-5 provide the parts outside the CDR3, is SQTIHQWPATLVQPVGSPLSLECTVEGTSNPNLYWYRQAAGRGLQLLFYSVGIGQISSEVPQNLSASRPQDRQFILSSKKLLLSDSGFYLCAWKAGQASQETQYFGPGTRLLVL.

V gene TRBV30 combines with J gene TRBJ1-4; D possibly corresponds to TRBD1 (5 bases). The CDR3 covers 13 residues. Deletions cut 4 bases from V and 4 bases from J, with 10 bases between. Germline V gene lookup returns CDR1 GTSNPN and CDR2 SVGIG (reference sequence). The chain's CDR3 is CAWTGLVNEKLFF. DNA for the CDR3: TGTGCCTGGACAGGGTTGGTTAATGAAAAACTGTTTTTT.

The chain carries TRBV20-1 and TRBJ2-2; 9 nucleotides line up with TRBD2. This CDR3 region has 15 residues. Germline CDR1 and CDR2: DFQATT and SNEGSKA (reference sequence). The junction had 6 bases not matched to a gene; V was cut back by 3 bases and J by 4 bases. The CDR3 DNA reads as TGCAGTGCTAGGAGGCTAGCGGGGCCCACCGGGGAGCTGTTTTTT. This translates into CSARRLAGPTGELFF.

The gene calls are TRBV3-1 and TRBJ2-2; D call uncertain. The CDR3 runs 11 residues. V lost 8 bases, J lost 6 bases, and 7 bases lay in between. Germline V gene sequence: CDR1 LGHDT, CDR2 YNNKEL (reference sequence). For the CDR3, the DNA is TGTGCCAGCGGCTTCTCCGGGGAGCTGTTTTTT. This sequence encodes CASGFSGELFF.

The CDR3, as DNA: TGTGCCAGCAGTTACTCGGGACAGAGACGTCCAGATACGCAGTATTTT. It encodes CASSYSGQRRPDTQYF. The genes are TRBV6-5 and TRBJ2-3; 7 bases are shared with TRBD1. V shed 0 bases, J shed 4 bases, and the junction held 7 bases outside the gene matches. From germline, CDR1 is MNHEY and CDR2 SVGAGI. The CDR3 sequence is 16 residues long.

J is TRBJ2-2 and V is TRBV7-2; 10 bases line up with TRBD1. The germline V gene has CDR1 SGHTA and CDR2 FQGNSA. The CDR3 extends over 16 amino acids. Losses at the gene ends were 5 bases for V and 1 base for J; bases not matched to a gene: 4. The CDR3 bases are TGTGCCAGCAGCCCGGGACAGGGGAGGAACACCGGGGAGCTGTTTTTT. Translated: CASSPGQGRNTGELFF. Complete variable domain (other parts from reference TRBV7-2 and TRBJ2-2): GAGVSQSPSNKVTEKGKDVELRCDPISGHTALYWYRQSLGQGLEFLIYFQGNSAPDKSGLPSDRFSAERTGGSVSTLTIQRTQQEDSAVYLCASSPGQGRNTGELFFGEGSRLTVL.

The chain joins TRBV20-1 to TRBJ2-1; 9 bases are shared with TRBD2. The CDR3 is 15 residues long. J lost 6 bases, V lost 5 bases, and 11 bases had no gene match. Germline V gives CDR1 DFQATT, CDR2 SNEGSKA (reference sequence). The CDR3 region is CSAPIAGVAGNEQFF. The CDR3, as DNA: TGCAGTGCTCCAATAGCGGGAGTGGCGGGCAATGAGCAGTTCTTC.

This clonotype was detected once. This chain uses TRBV20-1 with TRBJ2-5, with D unclear. There are 11 residues in the CDR3. V was trimmed by 4 bases and J by 2 bases, leaving 5 bases between them. Germline V gene data show CDR1 as DFQATT and CDR2 as SNEGSKA (reference sequence). The CDR3 protein is CSAKGQETQYF. CDR3 bases: TGCAGTGCTAAAGGACAAGAGACCCAGTACTTC.

This rearrangement joins TRBV7-2 to TRBJ2-7, with TRBD2 matching over 12 bases. The junction had 4 bases not matched to a gene; V was cut back by 4 bases and J by 6 bases. Germline CDR1 and CDR2: SGHTA and FQGNSA. This CDR3 has 14 amino acids. DNA for the CDR3: TGTGCCAGCAGCTATACTAGCGGGAGGAGCGAGCAGTACTTC. This codes for CASSYTSGRSEQYF. Combining the CDR3 with reference TRBV7-2 and TRBJ2-7 gives the whole variable domain GAGVSQSPSNKVTEKGKDVELRCDPISGHTALYWYRQSLGQGLEFLIYFQGNSAPDKSGLPSDRFSAERTGGSVSTLTIQRTQQEDSAVYLCASSYTSGRSEQYFGPGTRLTVT.

The chain employs TRBV18 and TRBJ1-3; 8 bases agree with TRBD1. Germline CDR1 KGHSH, CDR2 LQKENI. The CDR3 has 17 amino acids. The J segment lost 0 bases and the V segment lost 2 bases, leaving 6 bases of the junction unmatched. In nucleotides, the CDR3 is TGTGCCAGCTCACCAAGGGGACAGGCCGGCTCTGGAAACACCATATATTTT. Translating gives CASSPRGQAGSGNTIYF.

The chain joins TRBV23-1 to TRBJ2-7; D is perhaps TRBD1 (6 bases). TRBV23-1 is flagged as an ORF with uncertain function. The V end lost 3 bases, the J end lost 1 base, and 10 bases lay between the germline ends. This CDR3 spans 14 amino acids. DNA for the CDR3: TGCGCCAGCAGTCACAGGACAGCGTCCTACGAGCAGTACTTC. The encoded protein is CASSHRTASYEQYF.

This clonotype was seen once. V gene TRBV7-9 combines with J gene TRBJ1-1; D is unresolved. Trimming took off 7 bases at V and 3 bases at J, with 15 bases between the two ends. Germline CDR1 and CDR2: SEHNR and FQNEAQ (reference sequence). This CDR3 has 14 residues. CDR3 nucleotide sequence: TGTGCCAGCAACCCCCCGGGTCCTCACACTGAAGCTTTCTTT. Translated: CASNPPGPHTEAFF. Full variable domain (outside the CDR3, taken from reference TRBV7-9 and TRBJ1-1): DTGVSQNPRHKITKRGQNVTFRCDPISEHNRLYWYRQTLGQGPEFLTYFQNEAQLEKSRLLSDRFSAERPKGSFSTLEIQRTEQGDSAMYLCASNPPGPHTEAFFGQGTRLTVV.

V usage is TRBV5-1 and J usage is TRBJ2-3; no clear D. This CDR3 has 12 residues. V was pared by 4 bases and J by 6 bases, with 9 bases between. Per germline, CDR1 SGHRS and CDR2 YFSETQ. The CDR3 here is CASSEERDTQYF. CDR3 DNA sequence: TGCGCCAGCAGCGAAGAGAGGGATACGCAGTATTTT.

The rearrangement uses TRBV20-1 and TRBJ2-1; D not resolved. Deletions cut 1 base from V and 0 bases from J, with 10 bases between. This CDR3 has 15 amino acids. Germline CDR1 is DFQATT and CDR2 is SNEGSKA (reference sequence). The CDR3 spells CSARVGLRSYNEQFF. In nucleotides, the CDR3 is TGCAGTGCTAGAGTTGGTTTACGCTCCTACAATGAGCAGTTCTTC.

The V and J genes are TRBV27 and TRBJ2-6; the D is unclear. V was cut by 7 bases and J by 0 bases, with 7 bases left in between. Germline V gives CDR1 MNHEY, CDR2 SMNVEV (reference sequence). The CDR3 runs 14 residues. CDR3 in amino acids: CASKGFSGANVLTF. CDR3 in DNA: TGTGCCAGCAAGGGCTTCTCTGGGGCCAACGTCCTGACTTTC. The entire variable domain, with the rest obtained from reference TRBV27 and TRBJ2-6, is as follows: EAQVTQNPRYLITVTGKKLTVTCSQNMNHEYMSWYRQDPGLGLRQIYYSMNVEVTDKGDVPEGYKVSRKEKRNFPLILESPSPNQTSLYFCASKGFSGANVLTFGAGSRLTVL.

The chain combines TRBV13 with TRBJ2-6; D unresolved. The germline V and J ends were trimmed by 1 base and 3 bases, with 13 bases remaining between them. The CDR3 contains 17 residues. The germline V gene encodes CDR1 PRHDT and CDR2 FYEKMQ (reference sequence). The CDR3 reads CASSLARTRVGANVLTF. The CDR3, as DNA: TGTGCCAGCAGCTTAGCCAGAACAAGGGTTGGGGCCAACGTCCTGACTTTC. Looking up the rest from reference TRBV13 and TRBJ2-6 gives the full variable domain: AAGVIQSPRHLIKEKRETATLKCYPIPRHDTVYWYQQGPGQDPQFLISFYEKMQSDKGSIPDRFSAQQFSDYHSELNMSSLELGDSALYFCASSLARTRVGANVLTFGAGSRLTVL.

In the case of this clonotype: The junction does not match germline at one end; this may be a read error. J is TRBJ2-7 and V is TRBV2; D is perhaps TRBD2 (5 bases). CDR1 and CDR2 (germline): SNHLY, FYNNEI. CDR3 length: 12 residues. The CDR3 is CASASDSHEQYF. The CDR3, as DNA: TGTGCCAGCGCTTCGGACTCCCACGAGCAGTACTTC.

J is TRBJ1-1 and V is TRBV29-1, with 9 bases that match TRBD1. The germline V gene has CDR1 SQVTM and CDR2 ANQGSEA. The CDR3 has 14 amino acids. The chain's CDR3 is CRAARQGDSTEAFF. CDR3 DNA sequence: TGCAGGGCCGCACGACAGGGGGACAGCACTGAAGCTTTCTTT.

This chain connects TRBV6-6 to TRBJ2-7; possible D gene TRBD1, 5 bases. Germline-derived CDR1 and CDR2 are MNHNY and SVGAGI (reference sequence). V was shortened by 2 bases and J by 3 bases, with 11 bases between the two germline ends. The CDR3 extends over 14 amino acids. This chain's CDR3 is CASSYQGADYEQYF. CDR3 bases: TGTGCCAGCAGTTACCAAGGGGCGGACTACGAGCAGTACTTC.

This clonotype was seen only once. The chain is built from TRBV20-1 and TRBJ2-7; 7 bases align to TRBD2. The CDR3 loop spans 12 amino acids. V was clipped by 4 bases and J by 4 bases; unmatched bases: 4. Per germline, CDR1 DFQATT and CDR2 SNEGSKA (reference sequence). In DNA, the CDR3 is TGCAGTGCTACTGGGGAGGGGTACGAGCAGTACTTC. Translated: CSATGEGYEQYF.

The count of this clonotype is one. The genes are TRBV6-2 or TRBV6-3 and TRBJ2-1, with D unresolved. V lost 1 base and J lost 6, with 7 bases in between. Germline V gives CDR1 MNHEY, CDR2 SVGEGT. This CDR3 has 13 amino acids. CDR3 region: CASSYLAFNEQFF. The DNA of the CDR3 is TGTGCCAGCAGTTACTTGGCGTTCAATGAGCAGTTCTTC.

The rearrangement links TRBV19 to TRBJ1-5; the match to TRBD1 covers 7 bases. Germline CDR1 reads LNHDA; CDR2 reads SQIVND (reference sequence). V lost 7 bases, J lost 4 bases, and 4 bases stayed unmatched. There are 13 residues in the CDR3. The CDR3 loop is CASTQQGNQPQHF. The CDR3 DNA sequence: TGTGCCAGTACCCAACAGGGGAATCAGCCCCAGCATTTT.